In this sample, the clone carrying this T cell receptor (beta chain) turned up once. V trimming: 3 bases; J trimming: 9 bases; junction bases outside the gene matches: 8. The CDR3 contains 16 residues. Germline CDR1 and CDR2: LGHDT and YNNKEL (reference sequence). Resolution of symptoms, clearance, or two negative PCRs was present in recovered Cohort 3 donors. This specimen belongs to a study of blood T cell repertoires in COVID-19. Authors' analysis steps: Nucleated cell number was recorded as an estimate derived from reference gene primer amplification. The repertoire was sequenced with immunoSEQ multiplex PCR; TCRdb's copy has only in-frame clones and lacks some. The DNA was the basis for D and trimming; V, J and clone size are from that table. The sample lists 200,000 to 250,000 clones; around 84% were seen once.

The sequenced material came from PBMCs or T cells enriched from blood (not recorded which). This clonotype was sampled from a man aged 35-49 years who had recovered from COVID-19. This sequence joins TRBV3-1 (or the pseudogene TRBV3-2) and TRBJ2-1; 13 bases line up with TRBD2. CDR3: CASSHEFTSGGGEQFF. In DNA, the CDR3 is TGTGCCAGCAGCCACGAGTTCACTAGCGGGGGGGGTGAGCAGTTCTTC.